What follows are 30 T cell receptor beta chains derived from one specimen sequenced in a study of blood T cell repertoires in COVID-19. Data came from immunoSEQ multiplex PCR; TCRdb stores just in-frame clones and leaves some out. The sample carries under 75,000 clones, around 90% recorded once. What was sequenced was peripheral blood. These receptors were taken from a man aged 50 or older with active COVID-19.

The rearrangement joins TRBV18 to TRBJ2-5, with TRBD1 identical over 12 bases. V lost 2 bases, J lost 5 bases, and 3 bases stayed unmatched. The V gene's germline CDR1 is KGHSH and CDR2 LQKENI. This CDR3 is 15 amino acids long. CDR3 nucleotide sequence: TGTGCCAGCTCACCAGGGACAGGGGGCGCGGAGACCCAGTACTTC. Its translation is CASSPGTGGAETQYF.

This chain uses TRBV21-1 with TRBJ2-2; the D call TRBD2 from the table was never checked on the DNA. TRBV21-1 is designated a pseudogene. CDR3 length equals 17 residues. The CDR3 coding sequence is TGTGCCAGCAGCAAAGCGTCGGGGGACTCGAACACCGGGGAGCTGTTTTTT. It codes for CASSKASGDSNTGELFF.

J is TRBJ1-1 and V is TRBV29-1; 7 bases match TRBD1. Germline values: CDR1 SQVTM, CDR2 ANQGSEA. V lost 5 bases to trimming and J lost 1 base; unmatched junction nucleotides: 13. The CDR3 is 16 amino acids. As DNA, the CDR3 is TGCAGCGTTCTTACAGGGGCAGGGGAGTGGAACACTGAAGCTTTCTTT. Translating it yields CSVLTGAGEWNTEAFF.

The V gene is TRBV9, the J gene TRBJ2-5; 8 positions agree with TRBD2. This CDR3 is built from 16 residues. Losses at the gene ends were 5 bases for V and 3 bases for J; bases not matched to a gene: 12. The germline gives CDR1 SGDLS, CDR2 YYNGEE. The CDR3 sequence: CASREVERGSEETQYF. For the CDR3, the DNA is TGTGCCAGCAGAGAGGTCGAGCGGGGGTCCGAAGAGACCCAGTACTTC.

The V and J genes are TRBV24-1 and TRBJ2-2, with 11 bases identical to TRBD1. This CDR3 spans 16 amino acids. Germline V gives CDR1 KGHDR, CDR2 SFDVKD. The J segment lost 7 bases and the V segment lost 4 bases, leaving 7 bases of the junction unmatched. The CDR3 nucleotides are TGTGCCACCAGTGACGCTGGGACAGGGGGAGTCGGGGAGCTGTTTTTT. This translates into CATSDAGTGGVGELFF.

This rearrangement joins TRBV3-1 (or the pseudogene TRBV3-2) to TRBJ2-7; D perhaps matches TRBD1 (5 bases). With 4 bases removed from V and 0 bases from J, the gap between germline ends came to 13 bases. The CDR3 spans 15 residues. CDR1 and CDR2 from the germline V gene are LGHDT and YNNKEL (reference sequence). CDR3 sequence reads: CASSLNGAGSYEQYF. The CDR3 nucleotides are TGTGCCAGCAGCCTGAATGGGGCCGGCTCCTACGAGCAGTACTTC.

The V gene is TRBV5-4, the J gene TRBJ2-3; no firm D call. Germline CDR1 and CDR2: SGHNT and YYREEE (reference sequence). This CDR3 is 13 amino acids long. The ends were cut back, 0 bases at V and 5 bases at J, with 7 bases in the middle. CDR3 DNA sequence: TGTGCCAGCAGCTTGGAATCAGGAGATACGCAGTATTTT. Translating it yields CASSLESGDTQYF.

This rearrangement joins TRBV27 to TRBJ2-7, with 7 positions matching TRBD1. CDR1 is MNHEY and CDR2 is SMNVEV in the germline V gene (reference sequence). With 3 bases clipped from V and 6 bases from J, the junction kept 8 bases outside the gene matches. The CDR3 runs 14 residues. The CDR3 region is CASSFASTGPEQYF. CDR3 bases: TGTGCCAGCAGTTTTGCATCGACAGGGCCCGAGCAGTACTTC.

The gene calls are TRBV6-5 and TRBJ1-6; no reliable D call. The CDR3 spans 15 residues. V was cut by 6 bases and J by 0 bases, with 9 bases left in between. Germline V CDR1 and CDR2: MNHEY, SVGAGI. This CDR3 reads CASSYRSSYNSPLHF. The CDR3 DNA sequence: TGTGCCAGCAGCTACCGGAGCTCCTATAATTCACCCCTCCACTTT.

This rearrangement joins TRBV29-1 to TRBJ2-2, with 8 bases identical to TRBD1. The CDR3 is 15 residues long. Germline CDR1 and CDR2: SQVTM and ANQGSEA. Unmatched junction bases numbered 7, after V lost 6 bases and J lost 1 base. For the CDR3, the DNA is TGCAGCGTGAGGAAAGGGACAGGGAACACCGGGGAGCTGTTTTTT. The encoded protein is CSVRKGTGNTGELFF.

The rearrangement uses TRBV4-1 and TRBJ2-5, with D perhaps TRBD1 (5 bases). The CDR3 extends over 14 amino acids. Per the germline V gene, CDR1 is MGHRA and CDR2 is YSYEKL. The V and J ends lost 4 bases and 5 bases respectively, with 14 bases between them. CDR3 residues: CASSRPPKGETQYF. The CDR3 nucleotides read TGCGCCAGCAGCCGCCCCCCCAAGGGGGAGACCCAGTACTTC.

Remarks on this clone: The germline gene is not matched at one end of the junction; a read error may be the cause. The J gene is TRBJ1-4, the V gene TRBV18, with D unresolved. The CDR3 extends over 15 amino acids. CDR1 and CDR2 (germline): KGHSH, LQKENI. Written as DNA, the CDR3 is TGTGCCACCTCATTAGTGGGAGAAACTAATGAAAAACTGTTTTTT. Protein sequence: CATSLVGETNEKLFF. The full variable domain, in which reference TRBV18 and TRBJ1-4 provide the parts outside the CDR3, is NAGVMQNPRHLVRRRGQEARLRCSPMKGHSHVYWYRQLPEEGLKFMVYLQKENIIDESGMPKERFSAEFPKEGPSILRIQQVVRGDSAAYFCATSLVGETNEKLFFGSGTQLSVL.

The chain is built from TRBV6-5 and TRBJ1-4, with D perhaps TRBD1 (6 bases). This CDR3 has 15 residues. V was cut by 1 base and J by 3 bases, with 9 bases left in between. The germline V gene has CDR1 MNHEY and CDR2 SVGAGI. The CDR3 is CASSYFGQSNEKLFF. CDR3 nucleotide sequence: TGTGCCAGCAGTTACTTCGGACAGTCTAATGAAAAACTGTTTTTT.

The chain uses TRBV10-3 and TRBJ2-5; 10 bases fit TRBD2. This CDR3 region has 15 residues. J was trimmed by 1 base and V by 4 bases; bases with no gene match: 3. Germline assignment: CDR1 ENHRY and CDR2 SYGVKD. CDR3 sequence: CAISGTSGLQETQYF. The CDR3 DNA follows: TGTGCCATCAGTGGGACTAGCGGTCTCCAAGAGACCCAGTACTTC.

The chain joins TRBV30 to TRBJ1-2; weak D call: TRBD1 (5 bases). The germline gives CDR1 GTSNPN, CDR2 SVGIG (reference sequence). The CDR3 covers 12 residues. The ends were cut back, 5 bases at V and 4 bases at J, with 11 bases in the middle. CDR3 sequence reads: CAWQVGGYGYTF. The CDR3 DNA reads as TGTGCCTGGCAAGTGGGGGGCTATGGCTACACCTTC.

The V call is TRBV11-1, the J call TRBJ2-1, with D possibly matching TRBD1 (6 bases). The V and J ends lost 7 bases and 9 bases respectively, with 16 bases between them. The CDR3 is 13 residues long. The V gene's germline CDR1 is SGHAT and CDR2 FQDESV (reference sequence). In DNA, the CDR3 is TGTGCCAGCACCGGACAGAGCGCGTCTGAGCAGTTCTTC. As protein: CASTGQSASEQFF.

This clone has just a few counts. This rearrangement joins TRBV10-3 to TRBJ1-6; TRBD1 matches 8 bases. The J segment lost 6 bases and the V segment lost 0 bases, leaving 1 base of the junction unmatched. This CDR3 is 15 amino acids long. The V gene's germline CDR1 is ENHRY and CDR2 SYGVKD. The CDR3 sequence: CAISESGQGNSPLHF. CDR3 nucleotide sequence: TGTGCCATCAGTGAGTCTGGACAGGGTAATTCACCCCTCCACTTT.

J is TRBJ1-1 and V is TRBV18, with D tentatively TRBD1 (5 bases). V lost 1 base to trimming and J lost 10 bases, with 16 bases between them. Germline V gene sequence: CDR1 KGHSH, CDR2 LQKENI. This CDR3 is built from 14 residues. The CDR3 DNA reads as TGTGCCAGCTCACCACGGACGTCGGAAGGGGTAGCTTTCTTT. Its translation: CASSPRTSEGVAFF.

The chain employs TRBV12-5 and TRBJ2-5; D is possibly TRBD2 (6 bases). Per the germline V gene, CDR1 is LGHNT and CDR2 is FRNRAP. The V end lost 0 bases, the J end lost 6 bases, and 11 bases lay between the germline ends. This CDR3 has 14 amino acids. As DNA, the CDR3 is TGTGCTAGTGGTTTGGTCAGGGCGGGACAGACCCAGTACTTC. Translating it yields CASGLVRAGQTQYF.

This chain's CDR3 is CASSSPLTGGPHEQFF. For the CDR3, the DNA is TGTGCCAGCAGTTCCCCTCTGACGGGGGGGCCCCATGAGCAGTTCTTC. V and J are TRBV6-2 or TRBV6-3 and TRBJ2-1, with 8 positions matching TRBD2. The V segment lost 4 bases and the J segment 8 bases; nucleotides outside the gene matches: 13. Per germline, CDR1 MNHEY and CDR2 SVGEGT. CDR3 size: 16 residues.

V is TRBV4-3 and J is TRBJ2-2, with no clear D. There are 12 residues in the CDR3. Trimming stripped 4 bases from V and 3 bases from J, with 3 bases between. Germline values: CDR1 LGHNA, CDR2 YSLEER. CDR3 loop: CASSPDTGELFF. The DNA for the CDR3 is TGCGCCAGCAGCCCGGACACCGGGGAGCTGTTTTTT.

This sequence joins TRBV10-3 and TRBJ2-7, with 7 nucleotides matching TRBD2. In germline, CDR1 is ENHRY, CDR2 SYGVKD. Losses at the gene ends were 2 bases for V and 2 bases for J; bases not matched to a gene: 0. The CDR3 loop spans 13 amino acids. CDR3 bases: TGTGCCATCAGTGAGCGGGAGGCCTACGAGCAGTACTTC. Its translation is CAISEREAYEQYF.

The V and J genes are TRBV3-1 (or the pseudogene TRBV3-2) and TRBJ2-7, with a weak D call TRBD2 (6 bases). From germline, CDR1 is LGHDT and CDR2 YNNKEL (reference sequence). Trimming stripped 4 bases from V and 6 bases from J, with 10 bases between. This CDR3 comprises 12 residues. Here the CDR3 DNA reads TGTGCCAGCAGCCGGGGGAGGCGCGAGCAGTACTTC. This sequence encodes CASSRGRREQYF.

V usage is TRBV11-3 and J usage is TRBJ1-1; no definite D call. The CDR3 loop spans 13 amino acids. Germline-derived CDR1 and CDR2 are SGHNT and YENEEA. Trimming shortened V by 1 base and J by 1 base, and 4 bases separated the two germline ends. The DNA of the CDR3 is TGTGCCAGCAGCTTAGTCAGGAACACTGAAGCTTTCTTT. As protein: CASSLVRNTEAFF.

This clone turned up a few times. The chain joins TRBV19 to TRBJ2-1; unclear D gene. This CDR3 region has 16 residues. The germline V gene encodes CDR1 LNHDA and CDR2 SQIVND (reference sequence). Deletions cut 2 bases from V and 2 bases from J, with 13 bases between. The CDR3 reads CASSIMPGFTYNEQFF. Written as DNA, the CDR3 is TGTGCCAGTAGTATAATGCCGGGTTTTACCTACAATGAGCAGTTCTTC. The variable domain in full, completed from reference TRBV19 and TRBJ2-1, reads DGGITQSPKYLFRKEGQNVTLSCEQNLNHDAMYWYRQDPGQGLRLIYYSQIVNDFQKGDIAEGYSVSREKKESFPLTVTSAQKNPTAFYLCASSIMPGFTYNEQFFGPGTRLTVL.

Comment on this clone: Sequence at one end of the junction differs from germline and may be a read error. This chain's CDR3 is CASSDSQGNTQYF. CDR3 in DNA: TGTGCCAGCAGTGACTCACAGGGGAATACGCAGTATTTT. V usage is TRBV6-5 and J usage is TRBJ2-3, with 7 bases lining up with TRBD1. This CDR3 comprises 13 residues. CDR1 is MNHEY and CDR2 is SVGAGI in the germline V gene.

The chain employs TRBV6-6 and TRBJ2-7; D is possibly TRBD1 (5 bases). Germline CDR1 MNHNY, CDR2 SVGAGI (reference sequence). Trimming took off 5 bases at V and 3 bases at J, with 17 bases between the two ends. This CDR3 comprises 15 residues. Here the CDR3 DNA reads TGTGCCAGCAGTAACCCACAGGCCTCACGCTACGAGCAGTACTTC. Residues: CASSNPQASRYEQYF.

The chain carries TRBV2 and TRBJ1-1; 7 bases match TRBD1. The CDR3 length is 13 residues. The V segment lost 6 bases and the J segment 7 bases; nucleotides outside the gene matches: 8. Germline V gene lookup returns CDR1 SNHLY and CDR2 FYNNEI. The CDR3 sequence is CASRRGQANEAFF. Written as DNA, the CDR3 is TGTGCCAGCAGACGCGGACAGGCCAATGAAGCTTTCTTT.

The CDR3 reads CASSKTGGNTEAFF. In nucleotides, the CDR3 is TGCGCCAGCAGCAAGACAGGGGGGAACACTGAAGCTTTCTTT. The V and J genes are TRBV5-1 and TRBJ1-1, with TRBD1 matching 9 bases. The CDR3 contains 14 residues. The V gene's germline CDR1 is SGHRS and CDR2 YFSETQ. The J segment lost 1 base and the V segment lost 4 bases, leaving 2 bases of the junction unmatched.

The chain combines TRBV5-1 with TRBJ1-3, with 7 nucleotides matching TRBD1. This CDR3 contains 16 residues. Germline V gene sequence: CDR1 SGHRS, CDR2 YFSETQ. The J segment lost 1 base and the V segment lost 4 bases, leaving 8 bases of the junction unmatched. The CDR3 DNA reads TGCGCCAGCAGCCGAGTCGCGACAGGGTCTGGAAACACCATATATTTT. This sequence encodes CASSRVATGSGNTIYF.